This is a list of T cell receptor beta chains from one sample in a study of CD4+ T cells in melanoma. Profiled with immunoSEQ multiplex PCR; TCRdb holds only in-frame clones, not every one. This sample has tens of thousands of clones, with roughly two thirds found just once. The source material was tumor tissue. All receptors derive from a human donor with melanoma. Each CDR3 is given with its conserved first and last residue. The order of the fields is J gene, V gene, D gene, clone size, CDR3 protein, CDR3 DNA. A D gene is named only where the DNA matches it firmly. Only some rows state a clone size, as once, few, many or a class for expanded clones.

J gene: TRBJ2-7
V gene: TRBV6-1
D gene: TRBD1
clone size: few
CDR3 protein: CASSPRDSSYEQYF
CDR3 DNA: TGTGCCAGCAGCCCTCGGGACAGCTCCTACGAGCAGTACTTC

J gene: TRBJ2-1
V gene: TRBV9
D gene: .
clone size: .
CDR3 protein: CASSVEGDPYNEQFF
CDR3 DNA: TGTGCCAGCAGCGTAGAAGGGGACCCTTACAATGAGCAGTTCTTC

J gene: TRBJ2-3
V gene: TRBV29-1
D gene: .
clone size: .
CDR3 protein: CSVGAGIDTQYF
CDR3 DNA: TGCAGCGTTGGGGCAGGGATAGATACGCAGTATTTT

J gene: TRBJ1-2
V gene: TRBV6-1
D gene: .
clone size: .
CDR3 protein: CASSEGLVDSTSMSGYTF
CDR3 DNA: TGTGCCAGCAGTGAAGGGTTAGTAGACAGCACTTCTATGAGTGGCTACACCTTC

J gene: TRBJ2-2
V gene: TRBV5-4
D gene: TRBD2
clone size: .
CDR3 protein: CASSLARSSGNTGELFF
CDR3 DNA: TGTGCCAGCAGCTTGGCCCGGTCTAGCGGAAACACCGGGGAGCTGTTTTTT

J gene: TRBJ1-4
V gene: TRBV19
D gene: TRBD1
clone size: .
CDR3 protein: CASKDRGLANEKLFF
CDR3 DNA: TGTGCCAGTAAGGACAGGGGCCTGGCTAATGAAAAACTGTTTTTT

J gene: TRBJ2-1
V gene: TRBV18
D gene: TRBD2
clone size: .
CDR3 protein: CASCTNSGGGNEQFF
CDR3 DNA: TGTGCCAGCTGTACGAATAGCGGGGGAGGCAATGAGCAGTTCTTC

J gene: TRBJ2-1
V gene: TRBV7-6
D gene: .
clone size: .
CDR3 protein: CASSRPTGNEQFF
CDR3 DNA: TGTGCCAGCAGCCGCCCGACCGGGAATGAGCAGTTCTTC

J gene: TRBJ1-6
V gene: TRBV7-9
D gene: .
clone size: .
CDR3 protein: CASSLGQNSPLHF
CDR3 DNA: TGTGCCAGCAGCTTGGGGCAGAATTCACCCCTCCACTTT

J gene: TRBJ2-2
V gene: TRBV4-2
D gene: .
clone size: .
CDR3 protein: CASSQDWGAGELFF
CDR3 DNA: TGTGCCAGCAGCCAAGATTGGGGGGCCGGGGAGCTGTTTTTT

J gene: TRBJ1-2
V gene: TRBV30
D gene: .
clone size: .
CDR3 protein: CAWSERVNYGYTF
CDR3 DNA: TGTGCCTGGAGTGAACGGGTAAACTATGGCTACACCTTC

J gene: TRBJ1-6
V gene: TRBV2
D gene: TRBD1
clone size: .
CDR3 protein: CASSISGGWNSPLHF
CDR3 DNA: TGTGCCAGCAGTATATCAGGGGGATGGAATTCACCCCTCCACTTT

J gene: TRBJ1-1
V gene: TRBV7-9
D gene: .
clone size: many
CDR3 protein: CASSLKVLNTEAFF
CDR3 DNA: TGTGCCAGCAGCTTAAAGGTCCTGAACACTGAAGCTTTCTTT

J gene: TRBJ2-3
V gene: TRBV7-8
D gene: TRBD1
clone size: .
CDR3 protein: CASSRDRGLPFSRDTQYF
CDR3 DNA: TGTGCCAGCAGCCGGGATAGGGGGCTTCCCTTCTCACGGGATACGCAGTATTTT

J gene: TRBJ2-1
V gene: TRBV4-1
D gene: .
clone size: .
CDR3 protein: CASSQLRGGFVEQFF
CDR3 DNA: TGCGCCAGCAGCCAATTAAGGGGCGGGTTCGTAGAGCAGTTCTTC

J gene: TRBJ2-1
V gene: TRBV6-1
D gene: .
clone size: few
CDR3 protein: CASTEQLGYEQFF
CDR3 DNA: TGTGCCAGCACCGAACAACTGGGCTATGAGCAGTTCTTC

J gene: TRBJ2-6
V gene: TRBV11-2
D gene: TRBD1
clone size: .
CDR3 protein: CASTRDSSTNVLTF
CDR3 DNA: TGTGCCAGCACCCGGGACAGCTCTACCAACGTCCTGACTTTC

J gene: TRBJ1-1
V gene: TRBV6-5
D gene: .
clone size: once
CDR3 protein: CASIIRGGGTEAFF
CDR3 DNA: TGTGCCAGCATTATCAGGGGTGGTGGGACTGAAGCTTTCTTT

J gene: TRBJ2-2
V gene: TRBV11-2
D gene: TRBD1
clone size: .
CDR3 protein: CASSFIGQGAPPNTGELFF
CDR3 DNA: TGTGCCAGCAGCTTTATAGGACAGGGGGCTCCCCCGAACACCGGGGAGCTGTTTTTT

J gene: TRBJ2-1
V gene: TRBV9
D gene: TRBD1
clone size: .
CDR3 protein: CASSPDRVGEQFF
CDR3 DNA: TGTGCCAGCAGTCCGGACAGGGTGGGTGAGCAGTTCTTC

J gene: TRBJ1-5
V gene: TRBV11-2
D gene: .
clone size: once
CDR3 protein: CASSLSGTNQPQHF
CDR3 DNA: TGTGCCAGCAGCTTATCGGGGACCAATCAGCCCCAGCATTTT

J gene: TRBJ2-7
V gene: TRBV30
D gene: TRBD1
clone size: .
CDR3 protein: CAWSRDSAYEQYF
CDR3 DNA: TGTGCCTGGAGTAGGGACAGTGCCTACGAGCAGTACTTC

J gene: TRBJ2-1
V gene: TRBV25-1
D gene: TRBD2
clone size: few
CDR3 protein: CASSVGGAFNEQFF
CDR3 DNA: TGTGCCAGCAGTGTCGGGGGGGCCTTCAATGAGCAGTTCTTC

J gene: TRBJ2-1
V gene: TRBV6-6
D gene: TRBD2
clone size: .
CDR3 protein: CASSRLATNNEQFF
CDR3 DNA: TGTGCCAGCAGTCGACTAGCGACAAACAATGAGCAGTTCTTC

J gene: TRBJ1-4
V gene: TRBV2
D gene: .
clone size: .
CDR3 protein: CASTAGGREGFYPNFF
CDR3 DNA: TGTGCCAGCACCGCTGGGGGCAGGGAAGGGTTCTATCCGAATTTTTTT

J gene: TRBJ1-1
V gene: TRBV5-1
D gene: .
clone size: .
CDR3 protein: CASSLDGPNTEAFF
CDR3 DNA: TGCGCCAGCAGCTTGGACGGGCCGAACACTGAAGCTTTCTTT

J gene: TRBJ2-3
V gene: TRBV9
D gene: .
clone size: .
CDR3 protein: CASSVGPTGLGDTQYF
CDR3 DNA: TGTGCCAGCAGCGTAGGCCCTACAGGGTTAGGAGATACGCAGTATTTT

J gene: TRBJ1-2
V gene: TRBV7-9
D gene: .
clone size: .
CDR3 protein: CASSLWEGMEWGYTF
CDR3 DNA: TGTGCCAGCAGCTTATGGGAGGGAATGGAGTGGGGCTACACCTTC

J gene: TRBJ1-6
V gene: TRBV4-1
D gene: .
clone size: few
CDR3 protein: CASSLTGYSPLHF
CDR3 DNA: TGCGCCAGCAGCCTTACAGGGTATTCACCCCTCCACTTT

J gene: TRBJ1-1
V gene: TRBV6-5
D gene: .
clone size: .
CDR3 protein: CASSFNRADTEAFF
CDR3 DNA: TGTGCCAGCAGTTTCAACAGGGCGGACACTGAAGCTTTCTTT

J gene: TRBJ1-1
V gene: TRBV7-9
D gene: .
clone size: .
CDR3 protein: CASSLGLVNTEAFF
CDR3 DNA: TGTGCCAGCAGCTTAGGTCTAGTAAACACTGAAGCTTTCTTT

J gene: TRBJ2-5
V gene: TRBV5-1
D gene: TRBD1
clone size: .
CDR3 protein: CASSLAGGKETQYF
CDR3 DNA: TGCGCCAGCAGCTTGGCAGGGGGTAAAGAGACCCAGTACTTC

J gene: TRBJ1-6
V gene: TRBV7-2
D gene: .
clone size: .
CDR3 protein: CASSIRHILLNSPLHF
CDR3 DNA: TGTGCCAGCAGCATCAGACACATACTTTTAAATTCACCCCTCCACTTT

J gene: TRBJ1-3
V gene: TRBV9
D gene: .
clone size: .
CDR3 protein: CASSPRSGNTIYF
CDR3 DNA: TGTGCCAGCAGCCCGCGATCTGGAAACACCATATATTTT

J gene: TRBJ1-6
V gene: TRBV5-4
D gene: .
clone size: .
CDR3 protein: CASPRQTNSPLHF
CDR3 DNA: TGTGCCAGCCCGAGGCAGACGAATTCACCCCTCCACTTT

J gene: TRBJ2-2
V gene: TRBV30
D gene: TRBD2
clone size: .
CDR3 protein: CAWSGISSGGSYTGELFF
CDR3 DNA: TGTGCCTGGAGTGGAATTTCCAGCGGGGGGTCTTACACCGGGGAGCTGTTTTTT

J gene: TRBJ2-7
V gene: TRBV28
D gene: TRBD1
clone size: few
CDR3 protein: CASRSSTGTYEQYF
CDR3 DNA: TGTGCCAGCAGGAGTTCGACAGGGACCTACGAGCAGTACTTC

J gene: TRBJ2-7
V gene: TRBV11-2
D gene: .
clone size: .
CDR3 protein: CASSSPGFVAYEQYF
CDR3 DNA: TGTGCCAGCAGCTCTCCCGGATTTGTAGCCTACGAGCAGTACTTC

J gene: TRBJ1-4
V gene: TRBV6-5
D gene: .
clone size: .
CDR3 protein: CASSYNPNEKLFF
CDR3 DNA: TGTGCCAGCAGTTACAATCCCAATGAAAAACTGTTTTTT

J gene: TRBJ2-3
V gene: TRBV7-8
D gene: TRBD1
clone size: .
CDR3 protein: CASSLEGASTDTQYF
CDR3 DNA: TGTGCCAGCAGCTTAGAGGGGGCTAGCACAGATACGCAGTATTTT

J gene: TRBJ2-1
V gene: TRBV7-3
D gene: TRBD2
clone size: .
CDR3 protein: CASSPRLERGSSYNEQFF
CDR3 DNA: TGTGCCAGCAGCCCCCGGTTGGAGCGGGGGAGCTCCTACAATGAGCAGTTCTTC

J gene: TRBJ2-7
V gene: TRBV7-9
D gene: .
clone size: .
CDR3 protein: CASSLAPPGEQYF
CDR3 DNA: TGTGCCAGCAGCTTAGCGCCCCCGGGGGAGCAGTACTTC

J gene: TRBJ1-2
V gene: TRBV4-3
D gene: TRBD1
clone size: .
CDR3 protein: CASSQQQGSDYGYTF
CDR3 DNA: TGCGCCAGCAGCCAGCAACAGGGGTCGGACTATGGCTACACCTTC

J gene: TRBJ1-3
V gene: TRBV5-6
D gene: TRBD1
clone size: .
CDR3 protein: CASSLRGRPGNTIYF
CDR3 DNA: TGTGCCAGCAGCCTCAGGGGGCGTCCTGGAAACACCATATATTTT

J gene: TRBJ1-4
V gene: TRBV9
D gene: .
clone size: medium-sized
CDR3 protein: CASSVDGTGEKLFF
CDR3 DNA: TGTGCCAGCAGCGTAGATGGCACAGGTGAAAAACTGTTTTTT

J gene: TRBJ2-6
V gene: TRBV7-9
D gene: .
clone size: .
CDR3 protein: CASSLRSASGANVLTF
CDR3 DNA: TGTGCCAGCAGCTTAAGGTCTGCCTCTGGGGCCAACGTCCTGACTTTC

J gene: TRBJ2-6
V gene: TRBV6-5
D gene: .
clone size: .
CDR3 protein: CASSKPTFNVLTF
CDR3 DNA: TGTGCCAGCAGTAAGCCCACCTTCAACGTCCTGACTTTC